This is a list of T cell receptor beta chains from one sample in a study of CD8 T cells in ankylosing spondylitis. Via MiXCR, TCRdb re-called the 5' RACE reads, giving one row per CDR3 protein. Altogether approximately 300,000 distinct CDR3 sequences are present, roughly 8% being singletons, with the ten largest covering about 14%. Input material: blood, either unsorted or a sorted T cell fraction (not recorded which). Receptors originate from a male donor with ankylosing spondylitis. The conserved cysteine and the conserved F or W are not part of the CDR3 here.

TRBV28,11,TRBJ2-7,ASSKGIWYEQY
TRBV29-1,12,TRBJ2-7,SVWDAGTGYEQY
TRBV20-1,11,TRBJ1-5,SARVTEGQPQH
TRBV10-3,12,TRBJ2-2,AIRASGRSGELF
TRBV3-1,12,TRBJ2-7,ASSQRIGPYEQY
TRBV28,13,TRBJ1-5,ASSLDTADTLPQH
TRBV5-1,13,TRBJ2-1,ASSLEAASYNEQF
TRBV6-5,9,TRBJ1-1,ASRRTGEAF
TRBV3-1,13,TRBJ2-4,ASSQEVGGIGIQY
TRBV20-1,11,TRBJ1-5,SASSHQGQPQH
TRBV20-1,15,TRBJ2-3,SARDRSRWFGADTQY
TRBV12-3/TRBV12-4,10,TRBJ2-3,ASGKGADTQY
TRBV15,17,TRBJ2-1,ATSRVALAGRSGYNEQF
TRBV6-1,12,TRBJ2-2,ASRGGGGTGELF
TRBV5-1,11,TRBJ2-5,ASSGVFGETQY
TRBV6-6,10,TRBJ2-7,ASSYEGNEQY
TRBV20-1,11,TRBJ2-1,SAGPAYYNEQF
TRBV5-1,13,TRBJ2-3,ASSLEGGGPDTQY
TRBV5-1,11,TRBJ1-5,ASSLSVDQPQH
TRBV7-9,14,TRBJ1-2,ASSFKGLDGNYGYT
TRBV5-4,12,TRBJ2-5,ASSTGTSQETQY
TRBV18,12,TRBJ2-1,ASSPSGRIGEQF
TRBV5-1,15,TRBJ2-3,ASSLVSASGSTDTQY
TRBV24-1,11,TRBJ2-3,ATRGIGTDTQY
TRBV25-1,12,TRBJ2-4,ASSEWGGLGIQY
TRBV14,11,TRBJ2-5,ASSRNKQETQY
TRBV3-1,13,TRBJ2-5,ASSPFSSGQETQY
TRBV6-1,11,TRBJ2-5,ASKPTDWETQY
TRBV19,14,TRBJ2-7,ASSMGSGSLGYEQY
TRBV19,12,TRBJ2-1,ASSTGQGYNEQF
TRBV16,14,TRBJ2-5,ASSQVLAGGQETQY
TRBV19,11,TRBJ1-5,ASRPQGAGPQH
TRBV20-1,13,TRBJ1-6,SAPGGRRDNSPLH
TRBV29-1,13,TRBJ2-7,SVAKLARLNYEQY
TRBV4-3,11,TRBJ1-1,ASSQAGVTEAF
TRBV7-8,13,TRBJ2-1,ASSMGQGIYNEQF
TRBV28,13,TRBJ1-5,ASREGARGNQPQH
TRBV9,11,TRBJ2-2,TSSGAGTGELF
TRBV10-3,15,TRBJ2-5,AISEPMPQLASETQY
TRBV2,19,TRBJ2-1,ASSDLQGVRDYVVAYNEQF
TRBV29-1,10,TRBJ1-2,SVPGGVYGYT
TRBV28,16,TRBJ2-3,ASSSPLIDRGGADTQY
TRBV7-2,13,TRBJ2-1,ASSLEGLASNEQF
TRBV20-1,14,TRBJ2-1,SAREAKGGSYNEQF
TRBV4-2,11,TRBJ1-1,ASSQNGYTEAF
TRBV18,13,TRBJ2-7,ASSPGTSGTPQQY
TRBV7-8,11,TRBJ1-1,ASRRQRNTEAF
TRBV12-3/TRBV12-4,16,TRBJ2-4,ASSATVNRAIAKNIQY